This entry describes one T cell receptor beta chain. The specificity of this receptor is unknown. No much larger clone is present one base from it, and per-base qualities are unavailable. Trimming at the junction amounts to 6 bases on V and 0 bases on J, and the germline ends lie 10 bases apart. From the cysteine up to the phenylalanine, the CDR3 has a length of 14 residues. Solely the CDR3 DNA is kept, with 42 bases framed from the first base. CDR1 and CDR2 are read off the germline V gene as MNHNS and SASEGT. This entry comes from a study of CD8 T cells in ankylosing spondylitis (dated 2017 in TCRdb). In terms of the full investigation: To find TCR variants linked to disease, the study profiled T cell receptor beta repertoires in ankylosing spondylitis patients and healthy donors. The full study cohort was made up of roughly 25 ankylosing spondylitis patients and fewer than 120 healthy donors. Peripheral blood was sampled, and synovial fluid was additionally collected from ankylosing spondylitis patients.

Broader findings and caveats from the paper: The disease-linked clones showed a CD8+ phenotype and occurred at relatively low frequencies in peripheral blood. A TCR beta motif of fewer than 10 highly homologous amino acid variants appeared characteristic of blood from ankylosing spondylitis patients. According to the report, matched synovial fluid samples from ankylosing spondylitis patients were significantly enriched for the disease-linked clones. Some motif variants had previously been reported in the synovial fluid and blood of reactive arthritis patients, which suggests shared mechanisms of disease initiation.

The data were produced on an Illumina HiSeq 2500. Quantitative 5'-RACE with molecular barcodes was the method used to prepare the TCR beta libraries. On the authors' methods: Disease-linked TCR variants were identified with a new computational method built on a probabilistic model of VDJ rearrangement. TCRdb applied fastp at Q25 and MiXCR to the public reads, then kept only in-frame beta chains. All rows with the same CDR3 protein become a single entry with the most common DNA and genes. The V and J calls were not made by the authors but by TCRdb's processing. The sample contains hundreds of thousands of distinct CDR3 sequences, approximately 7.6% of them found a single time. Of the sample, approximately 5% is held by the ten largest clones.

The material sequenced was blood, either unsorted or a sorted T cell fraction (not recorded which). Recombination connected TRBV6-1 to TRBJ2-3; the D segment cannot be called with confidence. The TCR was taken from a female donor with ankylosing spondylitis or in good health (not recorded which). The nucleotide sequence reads TGTGCCAGCAGCCTCGACATGAGCACAGATACGCAGTATTTT. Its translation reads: CASSLDMSTDTQYF.